This record covers a single TCR beta chain. This specimen belongs to a study of T cell changes during pregnancy in multiple sclerosis. Using immunoSEQ multiplex PCR, the repertoire was profiled, and TCRdb retains in-frame clones only, with some absent. The sample lists tens of thousands of clones; 85% to 95% were seen once. This CDR3 has 15 residues. Trimming cost V 1 base and J 3 bases, with 12 bases left between them. Germline V gene data show CDR1 as SEHNR and CDR2 as FQNEAQ (reference sequence). This receptor was taken from a female donor with multiple sclerosis, enrolled in a pregnancy study. This material consisted of peripheral blood, taken before pregnancy. The J gene is TRBJ1-2, the V gene TRBV7-9; D possibly corresponds to TRBD1 (6 bases). CDR3 region: CASSLDGGLDYGYTF. CDR3 DNA sequence: TGTGCCAGCAGCTTAGACGGGGGGCTAGACTATGGCTACACCTTC.